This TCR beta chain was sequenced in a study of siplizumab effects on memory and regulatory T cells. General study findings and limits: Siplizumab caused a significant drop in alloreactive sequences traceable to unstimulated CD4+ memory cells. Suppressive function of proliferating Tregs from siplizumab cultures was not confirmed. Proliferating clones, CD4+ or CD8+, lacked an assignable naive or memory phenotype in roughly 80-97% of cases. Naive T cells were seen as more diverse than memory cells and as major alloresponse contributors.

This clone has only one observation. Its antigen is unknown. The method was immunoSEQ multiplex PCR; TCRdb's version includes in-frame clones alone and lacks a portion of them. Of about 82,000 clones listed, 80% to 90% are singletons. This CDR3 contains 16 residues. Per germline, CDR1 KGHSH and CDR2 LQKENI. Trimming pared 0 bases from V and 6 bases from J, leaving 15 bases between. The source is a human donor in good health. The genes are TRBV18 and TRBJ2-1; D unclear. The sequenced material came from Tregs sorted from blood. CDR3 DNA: TGTGCCAGCTCACCACCGGGGTCTAGGACCCTCAATGAGCAGTTCTTC. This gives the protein CASSPPGSRTLNEQFF.